Listed below are T cell receptor beta chains from one sample, sequenced in a study of T-cell reconstitution after alpha-beta-depleted transplantation in children. TCRdb recomputed calls from the PCR reads with MiXCR, one row per CDR3 protein. The sample includes approximately 490,000 distinct CDR3 sequences, more than 9% of them seen just once. Material: PBMCs, obtained before TCRalphabeta/CD19-depleted stem cell transplant. These receptors all stem from a child aged 2-15 years with inherited bone marrow failure, due to receive a stem cell transplant. Each CDR3 is given with its conserved first and last residue. The order of the fields is CDR3 protein, CDR3 DNA, V gene, J gene, D gene, clone size. D genes are given only for firm matches. Expanded clones are given a class, and other clones once, few, many or no size at all.

CDR3aa: CASSSTSGRAEQFF
CDR3nt: TGTGCCAGCAGCTCCACTAGCGGGAGGGCTGAGCAGTTCTTC
v_gene: TRBV2
j_gene: TRBJ2-1
d_gene: TRBD2
abundance: -

CDR3aa: CASSPGPRAFTDTQYF
CDR3nt: TGCGCCAGCAGCCCGGGCCCGAGAGCCTTCACAGATACGCAGTATTTT
v_gene: TRBV5-1
j_gene: TRBJ2-3
d_gene: -
abundance: -

CDR3aa: CASSLSGRASIETQYF
CDR3nt: TGTGCCAGCAGTTTATCCGGGAGGGCTTCCATAGAGACCCAGTACTTC
v_gene: TRBV27
j_gene: TRBJ2-5
d_gene: TRBD2
abundance: many

CDR3aa: CASSPIANQPQHF
CDR3nt: TGTGCCAGCAGTCCAATAGCCAATCAGCCCCAGCATTTT
v_gene: TRBV12-3/TRBV12-4
j_gene: TRBJ1-5
d_gene: -
abundance: -

CDR3aa: CASSFGTGGSYEQYF
CDR3nt: TGTGCCAGCAGCTTCGGGACAGGGGGTTCCTACGAGCAGTACTTC
v_gene: TRBV11-2
j_gene: TRBJ2-7
d_gene: TRBD1
abundance: many

CDR3aa: CSARTGGAPSHEKLFF
CDR3nt: TGCAGTGCTAGAACAGGGGGCGCCCCTTCGCATGAAAAACTGTTTTTT
v_gene: TRBV20-1
j_gene: TRBJ1-4
d_gene: TRBD1
abundance: many

CDR3aa: CASSSLGTWLWDEQFF
CDR3nt: TGTGCCAGCAGCTCCCTAGGGACCTGGTTGTGGGATGAGCAGTTCTTC
v_gene: TRBV11-2
j_gene: TRBJ2-1
d_gene: -
abundance: -

CDR3aa: CSARDRGGRQPQHF
CDR3nt: TGCAGTGCTAGAGATCGGGGGGGGAGGCAGCCCCAGCATTTT
v_gene: TRBV20-1
j_gene: TRBJ1-5
d_gene: -
abundance: few

CDR3aa: CASRTSGSYEQYF
CDR3nt: TGTGCCAGCAGGACTAGCGGGAGCTACGAGCAGTACTTC
v_gene: TRBV25-1
j_gene: TRBJ2-7
d_gene: TRBD2
abundance: many

CDR3aa: CASSLDWRAYSYNEQFF
CDR3nt: TGTGCCAGCAGCTTAGACTGGCGGGCCTACTCCTACAATGAGCAGTTCTTC
v_gene: TRBV11-2
j_gene: TRBJ2-1
d_gene: -
abundance: -

CDR3aa: CASSNRQAVQPQHF
CDR3nt: TGTGCCAGTAGTAACCGACAGGCGGTTCAGCCCCAGCATTTT
v_gene: TRBV19
j_gene: TRBJ1-5
d_gene: -
abundance: -

CDR3aa: CASGLRELPDTQYF
CDR3nt: TGTGCCAGCGGTCTCCGGGAGCTTCCAGATACGCAGTATTTT
v_gene: TRBV12-3/TRBV12-4
j_gene: TRBJ2-3
d_gene: -
abundance: many

CDR3aa: CASSSRATQETQYF
CDR3nt: TGTGCCAGCAGCTCCCGGGCCACCCAAGAGACCCAGTACTTC
v_gene: TRBV7-9
j_gene: TRBJ2-5
d_gene: -
abundance: many

CDR3aa: CSARGSVQRASTGELFF
CDR3nt: TGCAGTGCTAGGGGATCTGTCCAGCGGGCTTCCACCGGGGAGCTGTTTTTT
v_gene: TRBV20-1
j_gene: TRBJ2-2
d_gene: -
abundance: -

CDR3aa: CASSDGAGWGNTGELFF
CDR3nt: TGTGCCAGCAGTGATGGAGCGGGGTGGGGCAACACCGGGGAGCTGTTTTTT
v_gene: TRBV2
j_gene: TRBJ2-2
d_gene: TRBD2
abundance: many

CDR3aa: CASSAHSGSGYNEQFF
CDR3nt: TGTGCCAGCAGCGCCCATAGCGGGAGTGGGTACAATGAGCAGTTCTTC
v_gene: TRBV9
j_gene: TRBJ2-1
d_gene: TRBD2
abundance: many

CDR3aa: CSVEQGGTDTQYF
CDR3nt: TGCAGCGTTGAACAGGGTGGCACAGATACGCAGTATTTT
v_gene: TRBV29-1
j_gene: TRBJ2-3
d_gene: -
abundance: many

CDR3aa: CASSFLEAETQYF
CDR3nt: TGTGCCAGCAGTTTTTTGGAGGCAGAGACCCAGTACTTC
v_gene: TRBV27
j_gene: TRBJ2-5
d_gene: -
abundance: -

CDR3aa: CASSPGTSGSAYNEQFF
CDR3nt: TGTGCCAGCAGTCCCGGGACTAGCGGGAGCGCCTACAATGAGCAGTTCTTC
v_gene: TRBV12-3/TRBV12-4
j_gene: TRBJ2-1
d_gene: TRBD2
abundance: many

CDR3aa: CASSLARAGELFF
CDR3nt: TGTGCCAGCAGCTTAGCGAGGGCCGGGGAGCTGTTTTTT
v_gene: TRBV7-2
j_gene: TRBJ2-2
d_gene: -
abundance: many

CDR3aa: CASSGLLGTSGEPDTQYF
CDR3nt: TGTGCCAGCAGTGGACTTCTAGGAACTAGCGGGGAACCAGATACGCAGTATTTT
v_gene: TRBV6-1
j_gene: TRBJ2-3
d_gene: TRBD2
abundance: -

CDR3aa: CSASAGSDTEAFF
CDR3nt: TGCAGTGCTAGTGCAGGGTCGGACACTGAAGCTTTCTTT
v_gene: TRBV20-1
j_gene: TRBJ1-1
d_gene: -
abundance: few

CDR3aa: CAWSVGPYLYNEQFF
CDR3nt: TGTGCCTGGAGTGTAGGGCCATACCTATACAATGAGCAGTTCTTC
v_gene: TRBV30
j_gene: TRBJ2-1
d_gene: -
abundance: -

CDR3aa: CASSVGGVGQPQHF
CDR3nt: TGTGCCAGCAGCGTAGGAGGGGTGGGTCAGCCCCAGCATTTT
v_gene: TRBV9
j_gene: TRBJ1-5
d_gene: -
abundance: many

CDR3aa: CASSLWPSVEQYF
CDR3nt: TGTGCCAGCAGCTTATGGCCCAGTGTCGAGCAGTACTTC
v_gene: TRBV7-2
j_gene: TRBJ2-7
d_gene: -
abundance: many

CDR3aa: CTQLGVLTDTQYF
CDR3nt: TGCACCCAATTGGGAGTTCTCACAGATACGCAGTATTTT
v_gene: TRBV20-1
j_gene: TRBJ2-3
d_gene: -
abundance: many

CDR3aa: CASSSTFSGSPRNEQFF
CDR3nt: TGTGCCAGCAGCTCCACTTTTAGCGGGAGTCCGAGGAATGAGCAGTTCTTC
v_gene: TRBV7-6
j_gene: TRBJ2-1
d_gene: TRBD2
abundance: many

CDR3aa: CASSPREETQYF
CDR3nt: TGTGCCAGCTCACCGAGGGAAGAGACCCAGTACTTC
v_gene: TRBV18
j_gene: TRBJ2-5
d_gene: -
abundance: many

CDR3aa: CASERGSNQPQHF
CDR3nt: TGTGCCAGCGAAAGGGGGAGCAATCAGCCCCAGCATTTT
v_gene: TRBV7-9
j_gene: TRBJ1-5
d_gene: -
abundance: -

CDR3aa: CASSFRQGSGELFF
CDR3nt: TGTGCCAGCAGTTTTAGACAGGGTAGCGGGGAGCTGTTTTTT
v_gene: TRBV12-3/TRBV12-4
j_gene: TRBJ2-2
d_gene: TRBD1
abundance: many

CDR3aa: CSARDIRKGNQETQYF
CDR3nt: TGCAGTGCTAGAGATATCAGGAAGGGAAATCAAGAGACCCAGTACTTC
v_gene: TRBV20-1
j_gene: TRBJ2-5
d_gene: -
abundance: many

CDR3aa: CASSFSDWNEQFF
CDR3nt: TGTGCCAGCAGTTTCTCCGACTGGAATGAGCAGTTCTTC
v_gene: TRBV12-3/TRBV12-4
j_gene: TRBJ2-1
d_gene: -
abundance: many

CDR3aa: CASRPWSAGDTQYF
CDR3nt: TGCGCCAGCCGGCCCTGGTCAGCGGGAGATACGCAGTATTTT
v_gene: TRBV5-1
j_gene: TRBJ2-3
d_gene: -
abundance: many

CDR3aa: CSARSGRNYNEQFF
CDR3nt: TGCAGTGCTAGGAGCGGGAGGAACTACAATGAGCAGTTCTTC
v_gene: TRBV20-1
j_gene: TRBJ2-1
d_gene: TRBD2
abundance: many

CDR3aa: CASRPGQVWGFVNQETQYF
CDR3nt: TGTGCCAGCAGACCCGGACAGGTTTGGGGGTTTGTCAACCAAGAGACCCAGTACTTC
v_gene: TRBV6-4
j_gene: TRBJ2-5
d_gene: TRBD1
abundance: -

CDR3aa: CASSIMGNMNTEAFF
CDR3nt: TGTGCCAGTAGTATAATGGGAAACATGAACACTGAAGCTTTCTTT
v_gene: TRBV19
j_gene: TRBJ1-1
d_gene: -
abundance: -

CDR3aa: CSARASGRALAKNIQYF
CDR3nt: TGCAGTGCTAGGGCTAGCGGGAGGGCCCTAGCCAAAAACATTCAGTACTTC
v_gene: TRBV20-1
j_gene: TRBJ2-4
d_gene: TRBD2
abundance: -

CDR3aa: CASSAEGPYNEQFF
CDR3nt: TGTGCCAGCAGCGCCGAGGGACCTTACAATGAGCAGTTCTTC
v_gene: TRBV5-4
j_gene: TRBJ2-1
d_gene: -
abundance: -

CDR3aa: CASSQRRGVYNEQFF
CDR3nt: TGCGCCAGCAGCCAAAGGCGGGGGGTCTACAATGAGCAGTTCTTC
v_gene: TRBV4-3
j_gene: TRBJ2-1
d_gene: TRBD2
abundance: many

CDR3aa: CSATRTSEQYF
CDR3nt: TGCAGTGCCACAAGGACATCCGAGCAGTACTTC
v_gene: TRBV20-1
j_gene: TRBJ2-7
d_gene: -
abundance: many

CDR3aa: CSVEYPGELEKLFF
CDR3nt: TGCAGCGTTGAATACCCAGGGGAGCTTGAAAAACTGTTTTTT
v_gene: TRBV29-1
j_gene: TRBJ1-4
d_gene: -
abundance: -

CDR3aa: CSRLGLAGNEQFF
CDR3nt: TGCAGCCGACTCGGACTAGCAGGCAATGAGCAGTTCTTC
v_gene: TRBV20-1
j_gene: TRBJ2-1
d_gene: TRBD2
abundance: many

CDR3aa: CAICFSLQGPESSGNTIYF
CDR3nt: TGTGCCATCTGTTTCTCCTTACAGGGTCCCGAGAGCTCTGGAAACACCATATATTTT
v_gene: TRBV2
j_gene: TRBJ1-3
d_gene: -
abundance: -

CDR3aa: CASSQDRRQGAGTGELFF
CDR3nt: TGCGCCAGCAGCCAAGATCGTAGGCAGGGGGCAGGGACCGGGGAGCTGTTTTTT
v_gene: TRBV4-3
j_gene: TRBJ2-2
d_gene: TRBD1
abundance: many

CDR3aa: CSASPAQRQSDTQYF
CDR3nt: TGCAGTGCTAGCCCAGCCCAAAGACAGTCGGATACGCAGTATTTT
v_gene: TRBV20-1
j_gene: TRBJ2-3
d_gene: -
abundance: many

CDR3aa: CASRLANSYNEQFF
CDR3nt: TGTGCCAGCAGATTAGCGAACTCCTACAATGAGCAGTTCTTC
v_gene: TRBV7-9
j_gene: TRBJ2-1
d_gene: -
abundance: many

CDR3aa: CASSLAGTDYNEQFF
CDR3nt: TGTGCCAGCAGTTTGGCCGGGACGGACTACAATGAGCAGTTCTTC
v_gene: TRBV27
j_gene: TRBJ2-1
d_gene: -
abundance: many

CDR3aa: CSARDHPATYEQYF
CDR3nt: TGCAGTGCTAGAGATCACCCTGCTACCTACGAGCAGTACTTC
v_gene: TRBV20-1
j_gene: TRBJ2-7
d_gene: -
abundance: many

CDR3aa: CASSSFDREGVNEQYF
CDR3nt: TGTGCCAGCAGCTCTTTTGACCGGGAGGGTGTCAACGAGCAGTACTTC
v_gene: TRBV11-2
j_gene: TRBJ2-7
d_gene: TRBD2
abundance: many

CDR3aa: CASSLAAGGYRYGYTF
CDR3nt: TGTGCCAGCAGCTTAGCGGCAGGCGGCTACCGCTATGGCTACACCTTC
v_gene: TRBV11-2
j_gene: TRBJ1-2
d_gene: -
abundance: -

CDR3aa: CSARGTGADTEAFF
CDR3nt: TGCAGTGCTAGGGGTACAGGGGCCGACACTGAAGCTTTCTTT
v_gene: TRBV20-1
j_gene: TRBJ1-1
d_gene: TRBD1
abundance: few

CDR3aa: CASSLQGLSNSYGYTF
CDR3nt: TGCGCCAGCAGCTTGCAGGGACTTTCCAACTCCTATGGCTACACCTTC
v_gene: TRBV5-1
j_gene: TRBJ1-2
d_gene: -
abundance: many

CDR3aa: CSARPPDRFLAKNIQYF
CDR3nt: TGCAGTGCTAGACCTCCCGACAGGTTTCTAGCCAAAAACATTCAGTACTTC
v_gene: TRBV20-1
j_gene: TRBJ2-4
d_gene: -
abundance: few

CDR3aa: CSVEKGLDTQYF
CDR3nt: TGCAGCGTTGAAAAGGGGCTAGATACGCAGTATTTT
v_gene: TRBV29-1
j_gene: TRBJ2-3
d_gene: -
abundance: few

CDR3aa: CAWSPGQWTLWLSF
CDR3nt: TGTGCCTGGAGTCCGGGACAGTGGACCCTGTGGCTCTCTTTT
v_gene: TRBV30
j_gene: TRBJ1-6
d_gene: TRBD1
abundance: few